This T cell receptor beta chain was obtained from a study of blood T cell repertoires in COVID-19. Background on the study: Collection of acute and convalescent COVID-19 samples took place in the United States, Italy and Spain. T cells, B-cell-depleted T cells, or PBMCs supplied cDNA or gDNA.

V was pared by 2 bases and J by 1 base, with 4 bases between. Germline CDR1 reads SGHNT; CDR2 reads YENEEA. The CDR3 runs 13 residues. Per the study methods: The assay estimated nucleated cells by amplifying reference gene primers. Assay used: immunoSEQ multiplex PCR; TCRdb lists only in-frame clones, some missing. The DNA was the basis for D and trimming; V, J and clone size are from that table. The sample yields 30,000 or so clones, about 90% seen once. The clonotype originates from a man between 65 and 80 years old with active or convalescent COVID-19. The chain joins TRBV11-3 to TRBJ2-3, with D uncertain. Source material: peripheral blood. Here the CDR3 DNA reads TGTGCCAGCAGCTTAACAGGCACAGATACGCAGTATTTT. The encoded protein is CASSLTGTDTQYF.